This T cell receptor beta chain was captured by sequencing in a study of blood T cell repertoires in COVID-19. Per the original methods: Researchers report that nucleated cell counts were estimated from reference gene primer amplification. TCRdb's copy holds only in-frame clones and misses some; the assay was immunoSEQ multiplex PCR. V, J and clone size reflect that table, while D and trimming were determined from the DNA. Of roughly 200,000 clones listed, about 90% were seen once; the top ten hold 1.2%. The study drew participants aged 18 to 89 years from around 24 US areas. Participant-given clinical history determined each cohort assignment. CDR1 and CDR2 from the germline V gene are GTSNPN and SVGIG (reference sequence). The CDR3 is 15 amino acids. V lost 1 base to trimming and J lost 0 bases, with 13 bases between them.

The receptor was isolated from a man aged 30-40 years who had recovered from COVID-19. Input material: PBMCs or T cells enriched from blood (not recorded which). The genes are TRBV30 and TRBJ2-7; D might be TRBD2 (5 bases). The CDR3 bases are TGTGCCTGGAGTGGGCGAGGGAAGGTCTCCTACGAGCAGTACTTC. The encoded protein is CAWSGRGKVSYEQYF.